The sequence of this T cell receptor (beta chain) was determined in a study of blood T cell repertoires in COVID-19 (dated by TCRdb to 2020 to 2022). Regarding the study in general: Samples from collaborators originated in the United States, Italy and Spain and spanned both the acute and convalescent phases of COVID-19. Samples came from the ongoing ImmuneRACE study (first 160 participants) plus 1,254 subjects from 6 global collaborators. The repertoires were made available in a free public database intended to serve as a resource for research on the immune response to SARS-CoV-2. Deeply sampled blood TCRbeta repertoires from subjects exposed to, actively infected with, or recovered from COVID-19 were included in the dataset. HLA class I and class II types, where available, came from metadata supplied by the sample provider rather than from assay-based typing. The prospective study material was composed of cDNA or gDNA derived from T cells, B-cell-depleted T cells, or PBMCs. Nearly every sample came with metadata listing a de-identified subject ID, COVID-19 status, age in years and sex. The research as a whole found: Clinical and demographic metadata were provided uncurated, with the amount varying by source and participant.

To note about this clone: It has no known antigen specificity. No base quality values were provided; no much bigger clone lies one nucleotide off.

TCRbeta CDR3 regions were amplified from genomic DNA using the immunoSEQ Assay, a bias-controlled multiplex PCR. Under the source paper's analysis protocol: The number of nucleated cells in each sample was estimated by amplification of reference gene primers within the assay. To quantify the absolute abundance of each unique TCRbeta CDR3 rearrangement, sequence reads were collapsed and filtered. For each sample, productive Simpson clonality was calculated as the square root of Simpson's diversity index over productive rearrangements. Drawn from immuneACCESS, this table holds only the in-frame rearrangements with V and J called that TCRdb kept. Clones are partly lost; checked studies trace under half to an unresolved V gene and leave the rest unexplained. Clone size and V and J calls were adopted from that table, with D and trimming inferred from the DNA. For this sample the table gives around 160,000 clones, of which over 75% were detected only once. Around an eighth of the sample lies in the top ten.

The germline ends are 24 bases apart after V is trimmed by 2 bases and J by 6 bases. From the cysteine up to the phenylalanine, the CDR3 has a length of 17 residues. The entry retains the CDR3 DNA only, 51 bases that are in frame from base 1. The germline V gene (reference sequence) sets CDR1 to GTSNPN and CDR2 to SVGIG. At one collaborating source in Seattle, patients were enrolled during active infection and were followed longitudinally through the course of disease. The collaborating institutions used their own protocols to collect whole blood in K2EDTA tubes. For TCRbeta analysis, collaborators shipped samples as frozen whole blood, isolated PBMCs, or DNA extracted from either of those sample types.

The rearrangement combines TRBV30 with TRBJ2-3; TRBD2 is a possible D gene, resting on 6 matching bases. The sequencing sample was made of peripheral blood. The receptor was isolated from a man younger than 35 with COVID-19, enrolled during active disease. The DNA is as follows: TGTGCCTGGAGTTTGGAGGGTACTCCCCGCCGCCGGGATACGCAGTATTTT. It codes for CAWSLEGTPRRRDTQYF.